The present TCR beta chain was sequenced within a study of CD8 T cells in Susac syndrome. The CD8+ and CD4+ T cells were negatively isolated, with the TEMRA cells enriched by FACS. Random-hexamer reverse transcription was applied to about 0.5 to 1 ug RNA. The immunoSEQ assay covered 54 Vbeta and 13 Jbeta segments for CDR3. A single record per CDR3 protein comes from TCRdb applying MiXCR to the immunoSEQ multiplex PCR reads. The data contain 150,000 to 200,000 distinct CDR3 sequences, around 90% of them seen just once; the ten biggest clones take up over 0.075%. Trimming stripped 7 bases from V and 10 bases from J, with 19 bases between. Germline-derived CDR1 and CDR2 are LNHNV and YYDKDF (reference sequence). CDR3 length: 13 amino acids.

The source material was CD4+ T cells from PBMCs. V gene TRBV15 combines with J gene TRBJ1-1; possible D gene TRBD1, 5 bases. This clonotype originated in a human donor with Susac syndrome. In DNA form, the CDR3 reads TGTGCCACCAAGACAGATTTTTCTTTTCGAGCTTTCTTT. Translation gives CATKTDFSFRAFF.